This TCR beta chain was captured by sequencing in a study of cytomegalovirus exposure and HLA in healthy donors. Only in-frame clones appear in the TCRdb table, and some are missing; sequencing was by immunoSEQ multiplex PCR. The sample lists more than 110,000 clones, around 93% seen once, with 1.5% to 2% in the top ten. The CDR3 is 14 amino acids. From germline, CDR1 is ENHRY and CDR2 SYGVKD. Trimming took 3 bases from V and 3 from J; bases not matched to a gene: 2. General observations from the study: The classifier, whose performance was assessed in both the original and validation cohorts, reportedly diagnosed cytomegalovirus status with high specificity and sensitivity. The study listed around 150 cytomegalovirus-associated TCR beta chains. Rare TCR sequences predominated, though certain public TCRs were found in many donors.

Comment on this clone: Its antigen is unidentified.

This TCR was recovered from a young man in good health and CMV-seropositive. The sequenced sample was PBMCs. The rearrangement joins TRBV10-3 to TRBJ1-1; 9 bases are shared with TRBD1. For the CDR3, the DNA is TGTGCCATCAGTGACAGGACAGGGGACACTGAAGCTTTCTTT. This codes for CAISDRTGDTEAFF.